These 25 T cell receptor beta chains were all obtained from the same sample, sequenced in a study of blood T cell repertoires in COVID-19. Libraries were prepared by immunoSEQ multiplex PCR; TCRdb keeps only in-frame clonotypes and omits some of them. This table holds over 30,000 clones, approximately 91% found once. Sequenced material: peripheral blood. The receptors were sampled from a human donor in a cohort sampled during active COVID-19.

The gene calls are TRBV6-6 and TRBJ2-7, with D perhaps TRBD2 (7 bases). Trimming took 3 bases from V and 7 from J, leaving 19 bases between them. CDR1 and CDR2 (germline): MNHNY, SVGAGI (reference sequence). There are 15 residues in the CDR3. The CDR3 region is CASSYPGGLGYEQYV. CDR3 bases: TGTGCCAGCAGTTATCCGGGGGGCCTAGGATATGAGCAGTACGTC.

J is TRBJ1-1 and V is TRBV10-3, with D hard to call. Deletions cut 3 bases from V and 5 bases from J, with 16 bases between. Germline CDR1 is ENHRY and CDR2 is SYGVKD. This CDR3 comprises 15 residues. CDR3 nucleotide sequence: TGTGCCATCAGTGACGCTGGAGTAGGTCGGACTGAAGCTTTCTTT. Protein product: CAISDAGVGRTEAFF.

CDR3 sequence: CASSREFLPEQFF. CDR3 DNA sequence: TGTGCCAGCAGCAGAGAGTTCCTTCCTGAGCAGTTCTTC. The chain links TRBV7-9 to TRBJ2-1; D unclear. The length of the CDR3 is 13 residues. CDR1 is SEHNR and CDR2 is FQNEAQ in the germline V gene (reference sequence). With 5 bases removed from V and 9 bases from J, the gap between germline ends came to 14 bases.

V is TRBV4-1 and J is TRBJ2-2, with D possibly being TRBD2 (5 bases). This CDR3 is 15 amino acids long. Germline V gives CDR1 MGHRA, CDR2 YSYEKL. With 3 bases removed from V and 6 bases from J, the gap between germline ends came to 14 bases. CDR3 in amino acids: CASSQTLGISGELFF. DNA of the CDR3: TGCGCCAGCAGCCAGACCCTCGGGATTTCCGGGGAGCTGTTTTTT.

The V and J genes are TRBV27 and TRBJ2-2, with a possible D match to TRBD1 (6 bases). Germline V lookup: CDR1 MNHEY, CDR2 SMNVEV (reference sequence). The CDR3 has 15 residues. V shed 6 bases and J shed 1 base, with 12 bases lying between them. CDR3 sequence reads: CASRAGQMNTGELFF. In nucleotides, the CDR3 is TGTGCCAGCAGGGCCGGACAGATGAACACCGGGGAGCTGTTTTTT.

This chain uses TRBV3-1 (or the pseudogene TRBV3-2) with TRBJ2-1; possible D gene TRBD2, 6 bases. V was pared by 3 bases and J by 5 bases, with 14 bases between. The length of the CDR3 is 15 residues. CDR1 and CDR2 (germline): LGHDT, YNNKEL (reference sequence). CDR3 sequence (DNA): TGTGCCAGCAGCCACGGGCGGGGCGGGAACAATGAGCAGTTCTTC. As protein: CASSHGRGGNNEQFF.

The chain has TRBV3-1 (or the pseudogene TRBV3-2) and TRBJ1-2, with unresolved D. CDR3 length: 14 residues. Germline-derived CDR1 and CDR2 are LGHDT and YNNKEL (reference sequence). V lost 3 bases and J 0 bases, leaving 8 bases between the germline ends. The CDR3 nucleotides read TGTGCCAGCAGCCAGGGCAGCACTAACTATGGCTACACCTTC. This encodes CASSQGSTNYGYTF.

The rearrangement uses TRBV7-9 and TRBJ1-1; D unresolved. Deletions cut 10 bases from V and 1 base from J, with 25 bases between. Germline V CDR1 and CDR2: SEHNR, FQNEAQ (reference sequence). This CDR3 is 17 amino acids long. Here the CDR3 DNA reads TGTGCCACCTCGGGCGTCCGGGGAGGTTTGGGGAACACTGAAGCTTTCTTT. Translation gives CATSGVRGGLGNTEAFF. The full variable domain, with the rest looked up from reference TRBV7-9 and TRBJ1-1, is DTGVSQNPRHKITKRGQNVTFRCDPISEHNRLYWYRQTLGQGPEFLTYFQNEAQLEKSRLLSDRFSAERPKGSFSTLEIQRTEQGDSAMYLCATSGVRGGLGNTEAFFGQGTRLTVV.

The chain is built from TRBV3-1 (or the pseudogene TRBV3-2) and TRBJ2-5; 16 bases match TRBD2. The V segment lost 1 base and the J segment 13 bases; nucleotides outside the gene matches: 9. Germline V gene lookup returns CDR1 LGHDT and CDR2 YNNKEL (reference sequence). The CDR3 spans 16 residues. Here the CDR3 DNA reads TGTGCCAGCAGCCAAGCCTGGGGACTAGCGGGGGGGTTACGGTACTTC. Translating gives CASSQAWGLAGGLRYF.

The CDR3 nucleotides are TGTGCCAGCAGCCAGGGACAGGAGAACACTGAAGCTTTCTTT. This gives the protein CASSQGQENTEAFF. The V call is TRBV4-2, the J call TRBJ1-1, with 8 nucleotides matching TRBD1. Germline loops: CDR1 LGHNA, CDR2 YNFKEQ. CDR3 length: 14 amino acids. V was clipped by 3 bases and J by 1 base; unmatched bases: 1.

The chain joins TRBV29-1 to TRBJ1-1; 9 bases fit TRBD1. With V trimmed by 5 bases and J by 0 bases, 7 bases remained unmatched. The CDR3 has 15 amino acids. Germline loops: CDR1 SQVTM, CDR2 ANQGSEA. In DNA, the CDR3 is TGCAGCGTTCCGGACAGGGGCCTAGTGAACACTGAAGCTTTCTTT. As protein: CSVPDRGLVNTEAFF.

This clone was seen a single time. The gene calls are TRBV7-8 and TRBJ2-2; D perhaps matches TRBD2 (6 bases). Germline V gene sequence: CDR1 SGHVS, CDR2 FQNEAQ. V was cut by 3 bases and J by 1 base, with 6 bases left in between. The CDR3 runs 14 residues. The CDR3 sequence is CASSLGGNTGELFF. In DNA form, the CDR3 reads TGTGCCAGCAGCTTGGGGGGGAACACCGGGGAGCTGTTTTTT.

The CDR3 DNA sequence: TGTGCCAGCACCAGGACAGGGGGGGGTGGAAACACCATATATTTT. Translation gives CASTRTGGGGNTIYF. The V and J genes are TRBV27 and TRBJ1-3; TRBD1 matches at 10 bases. V shed 7 bases, J shed 3 bases, and the junction held 6 bases outside the gene matches. The CDR3 extends over 15 amino acids. CDR1 MNHEY and CDR2 SMNVEV come from the germline V gene (reference sequence).

V gene TRBV7-9 combines with J gene TRBJ1-2; TRBD1 aligns across 7 bases. The trim removed 8 bases at V and 6 bases at J, leaving 6 bases unmatched. CDR1 and CDR2 (germline): SEHNR, FQNEAQ (reference sequence). The CDR3 is 12 amino acids. The CDR3: CASSLGGDGYTF. CDR3 sequence (DNA): TGTGCCAGCTCCTTAGGGGGCGATGGCTACACCTTC. The whole variable domain, filled in from reference TRBV7-9 and TRBJ1-2, reads DTGVSQNPRHKITKRGQNVTFRCDPISEHNRLYWYRQTLGQGPEFLTYFQNEAQLEKSRLLSDRFSAERPKGSFSTLEIQRTEQGDSAMYLCASSLGGDGYTFGSGTRLTVV.

The rearrangement joins TRBV5-1 to TRBJ2-1; 9 bases fit TRBD2. V was clipped by 0 bases and J by 5 bases; unmatched bases: 6. The germline CDR1 and CDR2 sequences are SGHRS and YFSETQ. The CDR3 runs 16 residues. Here the CDR3 reads CASSLGGLAKDNEQFF. The CDR3 DNA follows: TGCGCCAGCAGCTTGGGCGGACTAGCGAAGGACAATGAGCAGTTCTTC.

The chain recombines TRBV19 with TRBJ1-4; a weak D match, TRBD1 (5 bases). The V end lost 6 bases, the J end lost 8 bases, and 16 bases lay between the germline ends. CDR3 length: 14 residues. CDR1 is LNHDA, CDR2 SQIVND, per germline (reference sequence). In DNA form, the CDR3 reads TGTGCCAGTAGCCACCGGGGGGGGGTAGAAAAACTGTTTTTT. It codes for CASSHRGGVEKLFF.

This chain connects TRBV10-3 to TRBJ1-3; 8 nucleotides align to TRBD1. Germline values: CDR1 ENHRY, CDR2 SYGVKD. With 3 bases clipped from V and 2 bases from J, the junction kept 12 bases outside the gene matches. This CDR3 spans 18 amino acids. Here the CDR3 DNA reads TGTGCCATCAGTGAAAGGTCAGGGGGCTTCGGGGCTGGAAACACCATATATTTT. This translates into CAISERSGGFGAGNTIYF.

The chain combines TRBV28 with TRBJ2-7; TRBD1 aligns across 9 bases. This CDR3 region has 13 residues. V was clipped by 2 bases and J by 4 bases; unmatched bases: 0. CDR1 and CDR2 from the germline V gene are MDHEN and SYDVKM. The CDR3 loop is CASSLGTGYEQYV. The CDR3 bases are TGTGCCAGCAGTTTAGGGACAGGGTACGAGCAGTACGTC.

The rearrangement joins TRBV4-3 to TRBJ2-1; TRBD2 matches 7 bases. Germline V gives CDR1 LGHNA, CDR2 YSLEER. The CDR3 consists of 17 residues. Trimming cost V 0 bases and J 12 bases; bases outside gene matches: 17. The CDR3 region is CASSQDGGLAAPPRQFF. In DNA, the CDR3 is TGCGCCAGCAGCCAAGATGGAGGGCTAGCGGCCCCCCCGAGGCAGTTCTTC.

V gene TRBV3-1 (or the pseudogene TRBV3-2) combines with J gene TRBJ1-2; D not resolved. Trimming pared 9 bases from V and 4 bases from J, leaving 9 bases between. The CDR3 is 11 amino acids. Per germline, CDR1 LGHDT and CDR2 YNNKEL (reference sequence). CDR3 region: CASEDIYGYTF. Here the CDR3 DNA reads TGTGCCAGTGAGGATATCTATGGCTACACCTTC.

The chain uses TRBV21-1 and TRBJ1-6; the table assigns TRBD1, which was not confirmed against the DNA. TRBV21-1 is tagged as a pseudogene. This CDR3 has 14 residues. CDR3 coding DNA: TGTGCCATAGGACAGGGAGGGACGAATTCACCCCTCCACTTT. As protein: CAIGQGGTNSPLHF.

The chain has TRBV24-1 and TRBJ2-2, with 8 nucleotides matching TRBD2. The trim removed 5 bases at V and 6 bases at J, leaving 10 bases unmatched. The germline V gene encodes CDR1 KGHDR and CDR2 SFDVKD. The CDR3 loop spans 16 amino acids. CDR3 loop: CATSGRAGDSPGELFF. As DNA, the CDR3 is TGTGCCACCAGTGGCCGAGCGGGAGATTCCCCCGGGGAGCTGTTTTTT.

V gene TRBV5-8 combines with J gene TRBJ1-2; 8 bases are shared with TRBD1. V lost 4 bases to trimming and J lost 6 bases; unmatched junction nucleotides: 11. The germline V gene has CDR1 SGHTS and CDR2 YDEGEE. The CDR3 runs to 15 residues. CDR3 protein: CASSHTGTGLNGYTF. In DNA, the CDR3 is TGTGCCAGCAGCCACACCGGGACAGGACTTAATGGCTACACCTTC.

This chain joins TRBV6-6 and TRBJ1-2, with 8 bases lining up with TRBD1. The V and J ends lost 5 bases and 4 bases, in that order; junction bases with no gene match: 6. The CDR3 is 14 amino acids. The germline gives CDR1 MNHNY, CDR2 SVGAGI (reference sequence). This chain's CDR3 is CASSKDRAVYGYTF. CDR3 sequence (DNA): TGTGCCAGCAGTAAGGACAGGGCCGTCTATGGCTACACCTTC.

The rearrangement uses TRBV19 and TRBJ1-6; D ambiguous. The CDR3 consists of 14 residues. The V and J ends lost 5 bases and 4 bases respectively, with 9 bases between them. The germline gives CDR1 LNHDA, CDR2 SQIVND (reference sequence). The CDR3 DNA reads as TGTGCCAGTAGTTACGCGCGATATAATTCACCCCTCCACTTT. Translation gives CASSYARYNSPLHF. The complete variable domain, with remaining parts taken from reference TRBV19 and TRBJ1-6, reads DGGITQSPKYLFRKEGQNVTLSCEQNLNHDAMYWYRQDPGQGLRLIYYSQIVNDFQKGDIAEGYSVSREKKESFPLTVTSAQKNPTAFYLCASSYARYNSPLHFGNGTRLTVT.